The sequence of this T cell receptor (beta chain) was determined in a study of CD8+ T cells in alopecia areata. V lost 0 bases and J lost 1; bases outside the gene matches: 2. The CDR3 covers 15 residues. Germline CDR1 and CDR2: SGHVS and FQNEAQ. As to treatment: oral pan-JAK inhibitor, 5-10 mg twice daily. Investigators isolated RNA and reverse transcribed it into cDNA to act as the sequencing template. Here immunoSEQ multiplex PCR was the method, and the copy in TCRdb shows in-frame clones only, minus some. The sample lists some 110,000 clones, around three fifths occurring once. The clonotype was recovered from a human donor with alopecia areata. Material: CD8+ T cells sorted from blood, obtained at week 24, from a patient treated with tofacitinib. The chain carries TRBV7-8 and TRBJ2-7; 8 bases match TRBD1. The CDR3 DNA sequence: TGTGCCAGCAGCTTAGCACAGGGGGTGTCCTACGAGCAGTACTTC. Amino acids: CASSLAQGVSYEQYF. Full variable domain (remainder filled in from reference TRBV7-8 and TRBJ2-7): GAGVSQSPRYKVAKRGQDVALRCDPISGHVSLFWYQQALGQGPEFLTYFQNEAQLDKSGLPSDRFFAERPEGSVSTLKIQRTQQEDSAVYLCASSLAQGVSYEQYFGPGTRLTVT.